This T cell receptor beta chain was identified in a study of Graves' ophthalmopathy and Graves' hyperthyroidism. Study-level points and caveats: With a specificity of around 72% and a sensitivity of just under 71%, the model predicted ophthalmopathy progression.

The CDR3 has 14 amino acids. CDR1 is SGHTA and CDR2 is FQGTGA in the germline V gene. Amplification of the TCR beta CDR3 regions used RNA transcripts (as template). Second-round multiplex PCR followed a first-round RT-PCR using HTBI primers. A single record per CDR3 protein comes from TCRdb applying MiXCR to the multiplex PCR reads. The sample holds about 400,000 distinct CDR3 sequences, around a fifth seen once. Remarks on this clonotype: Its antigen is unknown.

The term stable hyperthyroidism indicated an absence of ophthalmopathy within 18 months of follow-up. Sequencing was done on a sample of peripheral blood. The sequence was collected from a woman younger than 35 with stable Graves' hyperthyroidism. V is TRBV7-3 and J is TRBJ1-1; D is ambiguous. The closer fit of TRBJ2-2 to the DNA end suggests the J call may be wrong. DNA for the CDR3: TGTGCCAGCAGCTTAACTCGTGGGTTCGGGGAGCTGTTTTTT. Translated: CASSLTRGFGELFF.